Listed below are T cell receptor beta chains from one sample, sequenced in a study of T cell changes during pregnancy in multiple sclerosis. Generated by immunoSEQ multiplex PCR, the TCRdb table keeps only in-frame clones and is missing some. The repertoire has 55,000 to 65,000 clones, almost 95% of them found once; the top ten carry 0.75% to 0.95%. The sequencing here drew on peripheral blood, taken in the first trimester of pregnancy. Receptor source: a female donor with multiple sclerosis, enrolled in a pregnancy study. Each CDR3 is given with its conserved first and last residue. Each record gives: V gene, J gene, CDR3 protein.

TRBV4-3	TRBJ2-2	CASSQEVSSGVYTGELFF
TRBV29-1	TRBJ1-1	CSVDSSLNTEAFF
TRBV9	TRBJ2-1	CASSLVHTSPSYNEQFF
TRBV29-1	TRBJ2-3	CSVRTIAGPSTDTQYF
TRBV5-1	TRBJ2-7	CASSPSLQGATYEQYF
TRBV30	TRBJ1-4	CAWSQGATNEKLFF
TRBV5-5	TRBJ2-3	CASSQRGVVPPDTQYF
TRBV2	TRBJ1-2	CASRDRGAYGYTF
TRBV5-4	TRBJ1-2	CASSPGVYGYTF
TRBV19	TRBJ2-7	CASSIRRGPGGYEQYF
TRBV7-2	TRBJ1-1	CASSLVTANTEAFF
TRBV10-3	TRBJ1-5	CAISGSESSNQPQHF
TRBV5-5	TRBJ2-7	CASSHGSGGTSYEQYF
TRBV5-4	TRBJ2-7	CASSLGGPRAPYEQYF
TRBV9	TRBJ2-3	CASSVGGPDTQYF
TRBV29-1	TRBJ2-3	CSVVSGLAGGDTQYF
TRBV5-6	TRBJ2-7	CASSLTGYPYEQYF